One T cell receptor beta chain is described in this entry. These data belong to a study of blood T cell repertoires in COVID-19. Only in-frame clones appear in the TCRdb table, and some are missing; sequencing was by immunoSEQ multiplex PCR. The sample shows about 69,000 clones, 79% of them seen only once. Material: peripheral blood. The clonotype was recovered from a man aged 55 to 69 with acute or convalescent COVID-19.

The CDR3 bases are TGTGCCAGCAGCTTATCCGGGACACACGTGGACTACGAGCAGTACTTC. Translating it yields CASSLSGTHVDYEQYF. The genes are TRBV5-6 and TRBJ2-7, with a possible D match to TRBD1 (6 bases). The CDR3 spans 16 residues. CDR1 SGHDT and CDR2 YYEEEE come from the germline V gene. V was trimmed by 2 bases and J by 3 bases, leaving 18 bases between them.